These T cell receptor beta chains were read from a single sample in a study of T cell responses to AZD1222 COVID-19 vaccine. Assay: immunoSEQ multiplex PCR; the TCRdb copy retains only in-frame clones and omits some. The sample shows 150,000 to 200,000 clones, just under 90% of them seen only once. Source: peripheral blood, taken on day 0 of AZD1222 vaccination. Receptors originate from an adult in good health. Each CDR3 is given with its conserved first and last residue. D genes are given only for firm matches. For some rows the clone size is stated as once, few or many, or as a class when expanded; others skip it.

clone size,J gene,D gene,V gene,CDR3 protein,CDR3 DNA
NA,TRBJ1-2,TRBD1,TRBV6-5,CASLDPGQGRGGYTF,TGTGCCAGCCTAGATCCGGGACAGGGGCGCGGGGGCTACACCTTC
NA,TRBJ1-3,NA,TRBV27,CASSQLGSAGNTIYF,TGTGCCAGCAGTCAATTGGGGTCCGCTGGAAACACCATATATTTT
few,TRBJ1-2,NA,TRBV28,CASARGYYGYTF,TGTGCCTCCGCGCGCGGGTACTATGGCTACACCTTC
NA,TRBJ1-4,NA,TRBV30,CAWTMAGAEKLFF,TGTGCCTGGACCATGGCAGGCGCTGAAAAACTGTTTTTT
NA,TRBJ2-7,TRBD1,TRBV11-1,CASSLTTGPSYEQYF,TGTGCCAGCAGCTTAACGACAGGGCCCTCCTACGAGCAGTACTTC
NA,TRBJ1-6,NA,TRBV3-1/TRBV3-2,CASSQGADSPLHF,TGTGCCAGCAGCCAAGGGGCGGATTCACCCCTCCACTTT
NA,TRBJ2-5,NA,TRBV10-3,CAISPLPGRRAQETQYF,TGTGCCATCAGTCCCCTACCAGGGAGACGGGCACAAGAGACCCAGTACTTC
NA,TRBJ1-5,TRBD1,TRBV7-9,CASSLAGGSQPQHF,TGTGCCAGCAGCTTAGCAGGGGGCTCTCAGCCCCAGCATTTT
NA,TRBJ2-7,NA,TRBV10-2,CASSGRARGASSYEQYF,TGCGCCAGCAGTGGGCGGGCGCGTGGGGCAAGCTCCTACGAGCAGTACTTC
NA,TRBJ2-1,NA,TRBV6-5,CASRTLETHEQFF,TGTGCCAGCAGGACCCTTGAAACCCACGAGCAGTTCTTC